Below, 30 T cell receptor beta chains from the same sample are listed, as sequenced in a study of blood T cell repertoires in COVID-19. Sequenced by immunoSEQ multiplex PCR; TCRdb stores in-frame clones only, minus some. The table records approximately 200,000 clones, around 85% of them present only once. The sample comprised PBMCs or T cells enriched from blood (not recorded which). Receptors originate from a woman between 25 and 40 years old who had recovered from COVID-19.

This clone was observed a single time. The rearrangement uses TRBV7-2 and TRBJ1-1, with D hard to call. Per the germline V gene, CDR1 is SGHTA and CDR2 is FQGNSA. CDR3 length equals 14 residues. V shed 7 bases and J shed 2 bases, with 14 bases lying between them. The CDR3 bases are TGTGCCAGCACCCTCGGAGGATATAACACTGAAGCTTTCTTT. It yields the protein CASTLGGYNTEAFF. The full variable domain, rest sourced from reference TRBV7-2 and TRBJ1-1, is GAGVSQSPSNKVTEKGKDVELRCDPISGHTALYWYRQSLGQGLEFLIYFQGNSAPDKSGLPSDRFSAERTGGSVSTLTIQRTQQEDSAVYLCASTLGGYNTEAFFGQGTRLTVV.

The CDR3 coding sequence is TGTGCCAGCAGCCAGAGACAGGCGCAGAACACTGAAGCTTTCTTT. Its protein is CASSQRQAQNTEAFF. The V gene is TRBV3-1 (or the pseudogene TRBV3-2), the J gene TRBJ1-1, with a tentative D call TRBD1 (6 bases). This CDR3 spans 15 amino acids. Looked up from germline, CDR1 is LGHDT and CDR2 is YNNKEL (reference sequence). With 3 bases removed from V and 1 base from J, the gap between germline ends came to 12 bases.

A single count supports this clone. The chain links TRBV6-2 or TRBV6-3 to TRBJ2-5; the D gene is possibly TRBD2 (5 bases). Per germline, CDR1 MNHEY and CDR2 SVGEGT. Trimming removed 2 bases from V and 5 bases from J, with 15 bases in between. This CDR3 comprises 15 residues. CDR3 nucleotides: TGTGCCAGCAGTTACCACTCGAGGGCCGCGGAGACCCAGTACTTC. This sequence encodes CASSYHSRAAETQYF.

V is TRBV5-6 and J is TRBJ2-4; maybe TRBD2 (6 bases). V gave up 3 bases and J gave up 5 bases, with 15 bases separating them. Germline-derived CDR1 and CDR2 are SGHDT and YYEEEE. CDR3 length equals 15 residues. The CDR3 nucleotides read TGTGCCAGCAGCTACCAGAAGGAGCGGGAAAACATTCAGTACTTC. Its protein is CASSYQKERENIQYF.

This clone was picked up a small number of times. This sequence joins TRBV7-9 and TRBJ2-5; tentative D call: TRBD1 (5 bases). Deletions cut 1 base from V and 3 bases from J, with 9 bases between. CDR1 SEHNR and CDR2 FQNEAQ come from the germline V gene (reference sequence). The CDR3 has 14 residues. The CDR3: CASSLVGREETQYF. DNA for the CDR3: TGTGCCAGCAGCTTAGTCGGCAGGGAAGAGACCCAGTACTTC.

The chain recombines TRBV30 with TRBJ1-3; no firm D call. Germline CDR1 and CDR2: GTSNPN and SVGIG (reference sequence). The V end lost 1 base, the J end lost 2 bases, and 9 bases lay between the germline ends. CDR3 size: 14 residues. CDR3 loop: CAWSDKSAGNTIYF. The DNA of the CDR3 is TGTGCCTGGAGTGACAAAAGTGCTGGAAACACCATATATTTT.

V is TRBV28 and J is TRBJ1-1; D perhaps matches TRBD1 (6 bases). This CDR3 spans 17 amino acids. Trimming stripped 3 bases from V and 1 base from J, with 18 bases between. Germline values: CDR1 MDHEN, CDR2 SYDVKM. The CDR3 reads CASSFLLEGQRNTEAFF. CDR3 nucleotide sequence: TGTGCCAGCAGTTTCCTTCTCGAGGGACAACGGAACACTGAAGCTTTCTTT.

V usage is TRBV5-1 and J usage is TRBJ1-1, with 7 bases identical to TRBD1. The germline V gene has CDR1 SGHRS and CDR2 YFSETQ. The CDR3 is made up of 14 amino acids. After removal of 3 bases from V and 1 base from J, the junction contained 3 bases not matched to a gene. CDR3 protein: CASSSGGKNTEAFF. CDR3 DNA sequence: TGCGCCAGCAGCTCAGGGGGAAAGAACACTGAAGCTTTCTTT. Filled out from reference TRBV5-1 and TRBJ1-1, the complete variable domain reads KAGVTQTPRYLIKTRGQQVTLSCSPISGHRSVSWYQQTPGQGLQFLFEYFSETQRNKGNFPGRFSGRQFSNSRSEMNVSTLELGDSALYLCASSSGGKNTEAFFGQGTRLTVV.

The V call is TRBV6-1, the J call TRBJ2-3, with TRBD1 as a possible D gene (6 bases). The CDR3 is made up of 15 amino acids. Trimming removed 2 bases at V and 4 bases at J, with 13 bases between. Germline CDR1 is MNHNS and CDR2 is SASEGT. The CDR3 DNA reads as TGTGCCAGCAGTGAAAGGGGGAGCGTTCCAGATACGCAGTATTTT. Amino acids: CASSERGSVPDTQYF.

In the case of this clone: The sample has other DNA sequences that encode this CDR3 too. The chain uses TRBV28 and TRBJ1-3, with D possibly matching TRBD1 (6 bases). This CDR3 has 14 residues. In germline, CDR1 is MDHEN, CDR2 SYDVKM. V was shortened by 8 bases and J by 1 base, with 12 bases between the two germline ends. CDR3 loop: CASLRGGSGNTIYF. CDR3 sequence (DNA): TGTGCCAGCTTGAGGGGGGGTTCTGGAAACACCATATATTTT.

In this sample, this clone turned up a few times. The gene calls are TRBV3-1 (or the pseudogene TRBV3-2) and TRBJ2-5, with D possibly TRBD2 on 6 matching bases. Trimming took 4 bases from V and 1 from J, leaving 13 bases between them. The CDR3 runs 15 residues. Per germline, CDR1 LGHDT and CDR2 YNNKEL (reference sequence). The CDR3 region is CASSPRGGIQETQYF. DNA for the CDR3: TGTGCCAGCAGCCCGAGGGGCGGGATCCAAGAGACCCAGTACTTC.

As regards this clone: Additional DNA sequences in this sample encode the identical CDR3. The chain links TRBV9 to TRBJ2-7, with TRBD2 identical over 11 bases. With 0 bases clipped from V and 4 bases from J, the junction kept 0 bases outside the gene matches. Germline V gene lookup returns CDR1 SGDLS and CDR2 YYNGEE. The CDR3 contains 14 residues. The CDR3 sequence is CASSVGTSGYEQYF. CDR3 sequence (DNA): TGTGCCAGCAGCGTAGGGACTAGCGGGTACGAGCAGTACTTC.

The chain joins TRBV19 to TRBJ1-2; TRBD1 is a possible D gene (6 bases). Germline V gene lookup returns CDR1 LNHDA and CDR2 SQIVND (reference sequence). V lost 8 bases to trimming and J lost 7 bases, with 11 bases between them. This CDR3 spans 11 amino acids. In DNA form, the CDR3 reads TGTGCCAGTGAAACAGGGAGTGGCTACACCTTC. It translates to CASETGSGYTF.

For the CDR3, the DNA is TGTGCCAGCAGCATCAATAGCGGTGCGAGGGGAGAGACCCAGTACTTC. It is translated as CASSINSGARGETQYF. The chain has TRBV7-8 and TRBJ2-5; weak D call: TRBD2 (6 bases). CDR3 length: 16 amino acids. CDR1 and CDR2 from the germline V gene are SGHVS and FQNEAQ. V was shortened by 5 bases and J by 4 bases, with 20 bases between the two germline ends.

J is TRBJ1-2 and V is TRBV28; 10 bases align to TRBD1. CDR3 length: 14 residues. J was trimmed by 7 bases and V by 9 bases; bases with no gene match: 11. The germline CDR1 and CDR2 sequences are MDHEN and SYDVKM. CDR3 amino acids: CASKTGQGPFGYTF. As DNA, the CDR3 is TGTGCCAGTAAAACGGGACAGGGGCCTTTTGGCTACACCTTC.

V gene TRBV28 combines with J gene TRBJ2-3; TRBD1 matches 9 bases. Germline lookup yields CDR1 MDHEN and CDR2 SYDVKM. The CDR3 runs to 14 residues. J gave up 6 bases and V 4 bases, and 5 bases lay outside the gene matches. CDR3 DNA: TGTGCCAGCAGTTGGGACAGGGTTCTCGATACGCAGTATTTT. It specifies CASSWDRVLDTQYF.

This clone was seen just once. This chain links TRBV5-1 with TRBJ1-6; D is ambiguous. Trimming cost V 0 bases and J 5 bases, with 9 bases left between them. CDR3 size: 15 residues. Germline assignment: CDR1 SGHRS and CDR2 YFSETQ. The CDR3 coding sequence is TGCGCCAGCAGCTTGGTTCCAGATGATAATTCACCCCTCCACTTT. As protein: CASSLVPDDNSPLHF.

The rearrangement links TRBV7-2 to TRBJ2-3, with 8 bases identical to TRBD2. The CDR3 length is 16 residues. J gave up 7 bases and V 6 bases, and 15 bases lay outside the gene matches. Germline loops: CDR1 SGHTA, CDR2 FQGNSA. CDR3 protein: CASRPGPGLGGYTQYF. For the CDR3, the DNA is TGTGCCAGCAGACCAGGGCCGGGACTAGGGGGGTATACGCAGTATTTT. Based on the CDR3 plus reference TRBV7-2 and TRBJ2-3, the full variable domain is GAGVSQSPSNKVTEKGKDVELRCDPISGHTALYWYRQSLGQGLEFLIYFQGNSAPDKSGLPSDRFSAERTGGSVSTLTIQRTQQEDSAVYLCASRPGPGLGGYTQYFGPGTRLTVL.

This clone has just one count. The CDR3 here is CASRQGVNQPQHF. The CDR3 nucleotides read TGTGCCAGCAGACAGGGGGTTAATCAGCCCCAGCATTTT. J is TRBJ1-5 and V is TRBV6-5, with 8 bases matching TRBD1. Losses at the gene ends were 6 bases for V and 4 bases for J; bases not matched to a gene: 2. The CDR3 length is 13 residues. CDR1 and CDR2 from the germline V gene are MNHEY and SVGAGI.

J is TRBJ2-7 and V is TRBV5-8; the match to TRBD1 covers 10 bases. The CDR3 has 15 amino acids. Looked up from germline, CDR1 is SGHTS and CDR2 is YDEGEE. V shed 4 bases and J 4 bases; nucleotides not matched to a gene: 8. CDR3 bases: TGTGCCAGCAGCCTTCGACAGGGGGCCAAGTACGAGCAGTACTTC. Its protein is CASSLRQGAKYEQYF. Full variable domain (rest looked up from reference TRBV5-8 and TRBJ2-7): EAGVTQSPTHLIKTRGQQATLRCSPISGHTSVYWYQQALGLGLQFLLWYDEGEERNRGNFPPRFSGRQFPNYSSELNVNALELEDSALYLCASSLRQGAKYEQYFGPGTRLTVT.

The chain couples TRBV7-2 to TRBJ2-7; tentatively, D is TRBD2 (7 bases). The CDR3 spans 19 residues. Trimming took off 6 bases at V and 4 bases at J, with 31 bases between the two ends. The germline gives CDR1 SGHTA, CDR2 FQGNSA. Here the CDR3 DNA reads TGTGCCAGCAGTCACCCCTGGCGGGGGCCCCCGGTTTGGTCTTACGAGCAGTACGTC. This gives the protein CASSHPWRGPPVWSYEQYV.

The V and J genes are TRBV4-1 and TRBJ2-5; TRBD1 aligns across 9 bases. CDR1 and CDR2 from the germline V gene are MGHRA and YSYEKL. The trim removed 4 bases at V and 5 bases at J, leaving 11 bases unmatched. The CDR3 loop spans 16 amino acids. In nucleotides, the CDR3 is TGCGCCAGCAGCCTGCCCCCGGGACAGGGAATGGAGACCCAGTACTTC. As protein: CASSLPPGQGMETQYF.

V is TRBV7-2 and J is TRBJ1-5; D gene unclear. Germline CDR1 is SGHTA and CDR2 is FQGNSA. The CDR3 loop spans 15 amino acids. The germline V and J ends were trimmed by 5 bases and 0 bases, with 11 bases remaining between them. The chain's CDR3 is CASSPGVDSNQPQHF. In DNA, the CDR3 is TGTGCCAGCAGCCCGGGAGTGGATAGCAATCAGCCCCAGCATTTT. The variable domain in full, with the rest retrieved from reference TRBV7-2 and TRBJ1-5, is GAGVSQSPSNKVTEKGKDVELRCDPISGHTALYWYRQSLGQGLEFLIYFQGNSAPDKSGLPSDRFSAERTGGSVSTLTIQRTQQEDSAVYLCASSPGVDSNQPQHFGDGTRLSIL.

The rearrangement links TRBV3-1 (or the pseudogene TRBV3-2) to TRBJ1-2; possible D gene TRBD1, 5 bases. Looked up from germline, CDR1 is LGHDT and CDR2 is YNNKEL (reference sequence). The CDR3 has 14 residues. V shed 3 bases and J shed 4 bases, with 12 bases lying between them. The CDR3 protein is CASSHQGVGYGYTF. CDR3 in DNA: TGTGCCAGCAGCCACCAGGGTGTAGGCTATGGCTACACCTTC.

This chain joins TRBV30 and TRBJ2-5, with D hard to call. Trimming left V 5 bases short and J 0 bases short, with 7 bases between. The CDR3 runs 12 residues. Germline V CDR1 and CDR2: GTSNPN, SVGIG (reference sequence). CDR3 sequence: CAWGRNQETQYF. The CDR3 DNA follows: TGTGCCTGGGGGCGCAACCAAGAGACCCAGTACTTC.

The chain links TRBV10-3 to TRBJ2-7; 11 bases are a match to TRBD1. Trimming removed 2 bases from V and 6 bases from J; junction bases left unmatched: 3. The CDR3 has 14 amino acids. Germline V gene lookup returns CDR1 ENHRY and CDR2 SYGVKD. CDR3: CAISEPGTGGEQYV. The CDR3 DNA is TGTGCCATCAGTGAGCCCGGGACAGGGGGCGAGCAGTACGTC.

The chain has TRBV24-1 and TRBJ2-7; D is possibly TRBD1 (6 bases). The V end was cut by 2 bases, the J end by 4 bases, with 14 bases between. This CDR3 spans 15 amino acids. Germline values: CDR1 KGHDR, CDR2 SFDVKD. CDR3 DNA: TGTGCCACCAGTGATTCGCAGGCTGGGACATACGAGCAGTACTTC. Translated: CATSDSQAGTYEQYF.

The CDR3 reads CASSPRFRQGDSGPNTGELFF. In nucleotides, the CDR3 is TGTGCCAGCTCACCACGTTTCAGACAGGGAGACAGCGGGCCGAACACCGGGGAGCTGTTTTTT. The chain links TRBV18 to TRBJ2-2, with D possibly TRBD1 on 7 matching bases. Trimming removed 1 base from V and 0 bases from J, with 24 bases in between. This CDR3 is 21 amino acids long. Germline CDR1 is KGHSH and CDR2 is LQKENI.

The J gene is TRBJ1-2, the V gene TRBV30; 8 bases fit TRBD1. From germline, CDR1 is GTSNPN and CDR2 SVGIG (reference sequence). The CDR3 has 15 amino acids. J gave up 8 bases and V 0 bases, and 11 bases lay outside the gene matches. The CDR3 bases are TGTGCCTGGAGTGTCGCCACGACAGGGGCAAGCGGCTACACCTTC. It is translated as CAWSVATTGASGYTF.

The chain combines TRBV7-8 with TRBJ2-5; 12 positions agree with TRBD2. Per the germline V gene, CDR1 is SGHVS and CDR2 is FQNEAQ. The CDR3 totals 17 residues. V gave up 3 bases and J gave up 0 bases; unmatched junction bases: 5. This CDR3 reads CASSFSRTSGNQETQYF. CDR3 DNA sequence: TGTGCCAGCAGCTTTTCAAGGACTAGCGGGAACCAAGAGACCCAGTACTTC. Using reference TRBV7-8 and TRBJ2-5 for the parts outside the CDR3, the full variable domain is GAGVSQSPRYKVAKRGQDVALRCDPISGHVSLFWYQQALGQGPEFLTYFQNEAQLDKSGLPSDRFFAERPEGSVSTLKIQRTQQEDSAVYLCASSFSRTSGNQETQYFGPGTRLLVL.